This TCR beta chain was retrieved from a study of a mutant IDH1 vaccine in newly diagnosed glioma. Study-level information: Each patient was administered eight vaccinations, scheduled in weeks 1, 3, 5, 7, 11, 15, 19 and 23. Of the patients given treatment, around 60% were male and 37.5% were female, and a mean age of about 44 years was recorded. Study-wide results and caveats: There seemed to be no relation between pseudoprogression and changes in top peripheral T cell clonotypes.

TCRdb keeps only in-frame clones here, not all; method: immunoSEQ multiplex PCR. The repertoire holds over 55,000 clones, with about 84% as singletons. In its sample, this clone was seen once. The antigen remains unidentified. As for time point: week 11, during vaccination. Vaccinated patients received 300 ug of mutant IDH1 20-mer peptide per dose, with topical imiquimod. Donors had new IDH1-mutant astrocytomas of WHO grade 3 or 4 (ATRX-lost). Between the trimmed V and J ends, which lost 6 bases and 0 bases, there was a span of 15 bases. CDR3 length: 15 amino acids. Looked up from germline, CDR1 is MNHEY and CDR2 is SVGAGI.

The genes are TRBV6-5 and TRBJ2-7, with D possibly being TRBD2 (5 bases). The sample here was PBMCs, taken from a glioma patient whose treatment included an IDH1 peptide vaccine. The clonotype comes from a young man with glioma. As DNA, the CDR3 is TGTGCCAGCAGATACCACGCGGGTGGCTCCTACGAGCAGTACTTC. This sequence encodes CASRYHAGGSYEQYF.